This TCR beta chain comes out of a study of blood T cell repertoires in COVID-19. At the level of the study: COVID-19 samples collected from the United States, Italy and Spain covered acute and convalescent phases. The cDNA or gDNA used as material had been derived from T cells, B-cell-depleted T cells, or PBMCs.

The V gene end was trimmed by 3 bases and the J gene end by 7 bases; junction bases not matched to a gene: 11. The CDR3 has 16 residues. Germline CDR1 LNHDA, CDR2 SQIVND (reference sequence). In the source study's methods: Estimates of nucleated cell counts were drawn from the amplification of reference gene primers. TCRdb's copy holds only in-frame clones and misses some; the assay was immunoSEQ multiplex PCR. That table is the source of V, J and clone size, and D and trimming were worked out from the DNA. The sample includes roughly 180,000 clones, around 89% seen only once; the top ten take 3.5% to 4.5%.

The sample was peripheral blood. This chain connects TRBV19 to TRBJ2-1; 8 nucleotides agree with TRBD2. The clonotype was recovered from a woman aged 25 to 39 with acute or convalescent COVID-19. The CDR3 sequence: CASSIDPAGVLNEQFF. DNA for the CDR3: TGTGCCAGTAGTATCGACCCAGCGGGAGTTTTAAATGAGCAGTTCTTC.